Listed below are T cell receptor beta chains from one sample, sequenced in a study of T cells in localized non-small cell lung cancer. Repertoires were generated with immunoSEQ multiplex PCR, while TCRdb's copy carries only in-frame clones and drops some. The profile shows more than 15,000 clones, 80% to 90% of them singletons. This specimen was peripheral blood, taken before any cancer treatment. Source of these receptors: a male donor older than 55 with stage I lung adenocarcinoma. The CDR3 runs from the conserved cysteine through the conserved F or W. Fields, in order: J gene, clone size, D gene, V gene, CDR3 DNA, CDR3 protein. The D gene is left open where the match is weak. Some rows mark clone size as missing; the rest say once, few, many or name a class of expanded clone.

>TRBJ1-2|NA|TRBD1|TRBV9
TGTGGGAAGGTAGGGGACAGGGCGAAGTTGGGCTACACCTTC
CGKVGDRAKLGYTF
>TRBJ1-3|few|NA|TRBV7-6
TGTGCCAGCAGCTTAGCGCCGACACCAGGAAACACCATATATTTT
CASSLAPTPGNTIYF
>TRBJ2-7|once|NA|TRBV19
TGTGCCAGTAGTATTGAGGGGTTCTACGAGCAGTACTTC
CASSIEGFYEQYF
>TRBJ1-2|NA|NA|TRBV9
TGTGCCAGCAGCGCCCAACAGGGCCCGGGATATGGCTACACCTTC
CASSAQQGPGYGYTF
>TRBJ1-5|NA|TRBD1|TRBV6-5
TGTGCCAGCAGGCGTACAGGGGCCCGCAATCAGCCCCAGCATTTT
CASRRTGARNQPQHF
>TRBJ2-3|NA|NA|TRBV19
TGTGCCAGTAGGGAGAACGGGGCAGATACGCAGTATTTT
CASRENGADTQYF
>TRBJ2-2|NA|NA|TRBV27
TGTGCCAGCAGTTACGGCGGGGAGCTGTTTTTT
CASSYGGELFF
>TRBJ2-1|NA|NA|TRBV7-8
TGTGCCAGCAGCTTAAAGGGTGGGCATGAGCAGTTCTTC
CASSLKGGHEQFF
>TRBJ1-1|NA|NA|TRBV9
TGTGTAGGGGCGGGGGACACTGAAGCTTTCTTT
CVGAGDTEAFF
>TRBJ2-7|NA|TRBD2|TRBV28
TGTGCCAGCAGTCCCCCCGGGACTAGCGGCACCTACGAGCAGTACTTC
CASSPPGTSGTYEQYF
>TRBJ2-1|NA|NA|TRBV7-2
TGTGCCAGCAGCATAAACGGAAATGGTGAGCAGTTCTTC
CASSINGNGEQFF
>TRBJ2-7|NA|NA|TRBV2
TGTGCCAGCAGTGAAACGGGGGACAATTACGAGCAGTACTTC
CASSETGDNYEQYF
>TRBJ2-1|NA|NA|TRBV28
TGTGCCAGCAGTTTTTGGGAGGCGAGTACCTACAATGAGCAGTTCTTC
CASSFWEASTYNEQFF
>TRBJ2-5|NA|TRBD2|TRBV11-1
TGTGCCAGCAGCTTCCTTATCGCGGGAGTTCAAGAGACCCAGTACTTC
CASSFLIAGVQETQYF
>TRBJ2-2|few|TRBD2|TRBV5-6
TGTGCCAGCAGCTTGGGTTTAGCGGGCACCGGGGAGCTGTTTTTT
CASSLGLAGTGELFF
>TRBJ1-5|NA|TRBD1|TRBV29-1
TGCAGCGTAACCAGGGGGCACGGTCAGCCCCAGCATTTT
CSVTRGHGQPQHF